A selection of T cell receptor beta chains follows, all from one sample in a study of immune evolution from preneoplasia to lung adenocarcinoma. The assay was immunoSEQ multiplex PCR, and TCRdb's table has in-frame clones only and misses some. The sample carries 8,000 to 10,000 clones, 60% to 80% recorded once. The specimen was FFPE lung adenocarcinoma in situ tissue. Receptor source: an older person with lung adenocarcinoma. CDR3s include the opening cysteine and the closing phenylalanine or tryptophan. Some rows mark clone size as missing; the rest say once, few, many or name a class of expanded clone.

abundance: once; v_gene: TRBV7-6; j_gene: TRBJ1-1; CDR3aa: CASSLVAGMGATEAFF
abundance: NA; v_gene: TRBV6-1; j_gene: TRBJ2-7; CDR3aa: CATAVTHGYEQYF
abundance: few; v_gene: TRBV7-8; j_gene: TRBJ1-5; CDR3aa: CASSLDRVSPNQPQHF
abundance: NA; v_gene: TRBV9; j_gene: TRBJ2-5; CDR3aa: CASSQAHSPGETQYF
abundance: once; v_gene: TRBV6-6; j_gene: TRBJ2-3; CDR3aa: CASTYSGSTDTQYF
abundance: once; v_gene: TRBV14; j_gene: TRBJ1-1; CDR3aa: CASSPTPGQGAMNTEAFF
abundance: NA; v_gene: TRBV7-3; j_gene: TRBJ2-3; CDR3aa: CASSLTQTDTQYF
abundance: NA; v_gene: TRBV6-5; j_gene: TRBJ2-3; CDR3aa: CASKAPTDTQYF
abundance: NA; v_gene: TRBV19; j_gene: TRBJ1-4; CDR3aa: CASSHPAREKLFF
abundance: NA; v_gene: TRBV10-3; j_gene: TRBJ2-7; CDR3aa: CAISESIALYEQYF
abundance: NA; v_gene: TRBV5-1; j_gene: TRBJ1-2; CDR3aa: CASSLAGGEYGYTF
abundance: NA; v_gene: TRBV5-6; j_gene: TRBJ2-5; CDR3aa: CASSKRLAGYQETQYF
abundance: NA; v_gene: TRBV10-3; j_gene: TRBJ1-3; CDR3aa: CATNGRGDGNTIYF
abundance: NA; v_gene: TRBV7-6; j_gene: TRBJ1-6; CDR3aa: CASSLLDRGASPLHF
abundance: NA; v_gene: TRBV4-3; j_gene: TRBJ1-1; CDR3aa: CASSQAGGADTEAFF
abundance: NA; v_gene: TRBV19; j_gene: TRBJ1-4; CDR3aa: CASSIRGGGTNEKLFF
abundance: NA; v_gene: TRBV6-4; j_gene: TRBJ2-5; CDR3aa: CASSRTGGQETQYF
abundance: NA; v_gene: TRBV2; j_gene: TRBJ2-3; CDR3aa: CASSPDRGRTDTQYF
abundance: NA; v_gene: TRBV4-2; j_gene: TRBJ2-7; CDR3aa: CASSQGLVGGEKSYEQYF
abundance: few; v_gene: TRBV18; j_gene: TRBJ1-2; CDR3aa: CASSPLLGSGYTF
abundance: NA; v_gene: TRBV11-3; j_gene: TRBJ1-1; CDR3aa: CASSLQGPNTEAFF
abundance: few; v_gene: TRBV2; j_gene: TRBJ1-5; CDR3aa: CASSVGRSDQPQHF
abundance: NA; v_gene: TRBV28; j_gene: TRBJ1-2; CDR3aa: CASSPWDLNYGYTF
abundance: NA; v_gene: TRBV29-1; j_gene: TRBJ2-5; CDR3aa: CSVEVATEQETQYF
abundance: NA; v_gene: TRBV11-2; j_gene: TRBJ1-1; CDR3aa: CASSKGRGNTEAFF